This T cell receptor (beta chain) was sequenced for a study of T-cell reconstitution after alpha-beta-depleted transplantation in children. Unique molecular identifiers were incorporated when the TCRbeta library was constructed. TCRdb reprocessed the PCR reads with MiXCR, giving one entry per CDR3 protein. The top ten clones hold 10% of a sample with 250,000 to 300,000 distinct CDR3 sequences, almost 10% of them seen once. CDR3 size: 15 residues. V shed 1 base and J shed 2 bases, with 10 bases lying between them. This sequence joins TRBV12-3 or TRBV12-4 and TRBJ2-3; tentative D call: TRBD1 (6 bases). Material: PBMCs from the stem cell graft donor, obtained from the stem cell graft. The receptor comes from a human donor who donated a stem cell graft to a child with SCID. The chain's CDR3 is CASSLEGGNTDTQYF. The CDR3 coding sequence is TGTGCCAGCAGTTTAGAAGGGGGAAACACAGATACGCAGTATTTT.